Sequencing of this T cell receptor beta chain was carried out in a study of TIL therapy for anti-PD-1-resistant metastatic lung cancer. Study-level background: Tumors had a median PD-L1 proportion score of 5% to 6.5%. Most patients had lung adenocarcinoma; a handful of tumors were EGFR-mutant, two ALK-rearranged; half smoked currently or formerly. Study-level results: Patients were highly selected, enriched for treatment-naive, never-smoker and oncogene-addicted cases.

Comment on this clone: The target antigen is unknown.

The immunoSEQ assay was v3. Profiling relied on immunoSEQ multiplex PCR, and the TCRdb table lists in-frame clones only, not all of them. The sample consists of approximately 95,000 clones, around 71% of them appearing once. Time point given: pre-treatment sample, taken before nivolumab and TIL therapy. Tumor tissue came from excised metastases, mostly pleural nodules or supraclavicular lymph nodes. Patients were adults with stage 4 NSCLC. The CDR3 runs to 12 residues. Trimming shortened V by 7 bases and J by 7 bases, and 13 bases separated the two germline ends. Germline CDR1 is SNHLY and CDR2 is FYNNEI.

This chain connects TRBV2 to TRBJ1-1; D ambiguous. This receptor was identified in a person aged 25 to 79 with non-small cell lung cancer. Sequenced material: tumor tissue, taken at baseline. The CDR3 is CASKVSVGEAFF. CDR3 in DNA: TGTGCCAGCAAAGTATCGGTGGGTGAAGCTTTCTTT. The whole variable domain, remainder taken from reference TRBV2 and TRBJ1-1, is EPEVTQTPSHQVTQMGQEVILRCVPISNHLYFYWYRQILGQKVEFLVSFYNNEISEKSEIFDDQFSVERPDGSNFTLKIRSTKLEDSAMYFCASKVSVGEAFFGQGTRLTVV.